The 13 T cell receptor beta chains below all came from one sample that was sequenced in a study of blood T cell repertoires in COVID-19. The protocol was immunoSEQ multiplex PCR, while the TCRdb copy is restricted to in-frame clones and leaves out a portion. The table records tens of thousands of clones, more than 75% of them present only once. Sequencing used peripheral blood. Receptor source: a man aged 35-49 years with COVID-19, enrolled during active disease.

The table lists this clone with a count of one. The chain joins TRBV7-9 to TRBJ2-3; D is ambiguous. V lost 0 bases and J 0 bases, leaving 10 bases between the germline ends. The CDR3 is 16 residues long. Germline CDR1 is SEHNR and CDR2 is FQNEAQ (reference sequence). The CDR3: CASSLAGQRSTDTQYF. The CDR3 DNA sequence: TGTGCCAGCAGCTTAGCTGGGCAAAGAAGCACAGATACGCAGTATTTT.

This sequence joins TRBV6-5 and TRBJ2-1, with 7 bases aligning to TRBD1. The CDR3 is 14 residues long. Germline CDR1 and CDR2: MNHEY and SVGAGI. V lost 6 bases, J lost 7 bases, and 9 bases stayed unmatched. CDR3: CASSPTADRNEQFF. For the CDR3, the DNA is TGTGCCAGCAGCCCCACAGCGGACAGGAATGAGCAGTTCTTC.

The chain joins TRBV10-3 to TRBJ2-7, with 12 bases matching TRBD2. Per germline, CDR1 ENHRY and CDR2 SYGVKD. This CDR3 has 18 residues. With 8 bases clipped from V and 0 bases from J, the junction kept 14 bases outside the gene matches. This chain's CDR3 is CAIRKMTSGGILSYEQYF. CDR3 bases: TGTGCCATCCGAAAAATGACTAGCGGGGGCATTCTCTCCTACGAGCAGTACTTC.

The chain has TRBV28 and TRBJ1-2, with D maybe TRBD1 (6 bases). Germline V gene data show CDR1 as MDHEN and CDR2 as SYDVKM. Trimming left V 7 bases short and J 2 bases short, with 11 bases between. The CDR3 is 13 residues long. The CDR3 coding sequence is TGTGCCAGCACCGTGGGGGCAAACTATGGCTACACCTTC. This encodes CASTVGANYGYTF.

The CDR3, as DNA: TGTGCCAGAAGCTTGAGCGCGAAGCGGGGGGAAAACACCGGGGAGCTGTTTTTT. It codes for CARSLSAKRGENTGELFF. The chain is built from TRBV5-3 and TRBJ2-2; 9 nucleotides agree with TRBD2. TRBV5-3 is assigned to the ORF class and has an uncertain function. This CDR3 region has 18 residues. J lost 2 bases, V lost 1 base, and 9 bases had no gene match.

The rearrangement uses TRBV2 and TRBJ2-3; tentatively, D is TRBD1 (6 bases). V was cut by 8 bases and J by 0 bases, with 12 bases left in between. Germline V gene sequence: CDR1 SNHLY, CDR2 FYNNEI. This CDR3 is 14 amino acids long. The CDR3 region has the DNA TGTGCCAGCCCCAGGGGTCCGAGCACAGATACGCAGTATTTT. Translating gives CASPRGPSTDTQYF.

V usage is TRBV28 and J usage is TRBJ1-1; D ambiguous. Germline loops: CDR1 MDHEN, CDR2 SYDVKM. The germline V and J ends were trimmed by 4 bases and 1 base, with 16 bases remaining between them. This CDR3 region has 16 residues. CDR3 in DNA: TGTGCCAGCAGTTCCCCCGGGTCAGACGGGAACACTGAAGCTTTCTTT. The encoded protein is CASSSPGSDGNTEAFF.

This rearrangement joins TRBV5-6 to TRBJ2-3, with 11 positions matching TRBD1. Germline CDR1 is SGHDT and CDR2 is YYEEEE. V lost 4 bases and J lost 4; bases outside the gene matches: 8. The CDR3 totals 16 residues. Here the CDR3 reads CASSPLGDRGADTQYF. CDR3 coding DNA: TGTGCCAGCAGCCCCCTGGGGGACAGGGGGGCAGATACGCAGTATTTT.

The J gene is TRBJ2-7, the V gene TRBV3-1 (or the pseudogene TRBV3-2); possible D gene TRBD1, 6 bases. Germline V gene lookup returns CDR1 LGHDT and CDR2 YNNKEL (reference sequence). The CDR3 loop spans 14 amino acids. V dropped 4 bases and J dropped 6 bases, with 16 bases sitting between them. The CDR3 DNA reads TGTGCCAGCAGCCCGCGAGGGGGTTGGTCCGAGCAGTACTTC. This translates into CASSPRGGWSEQYF.

The chain combines TRBV15 with TRBJ1-2, with D maybe TRBD1 (6 bases). The CDR3 loop spans 15 amino acids. V gave up 0 bases and J gave up 1 base, with 9 bases separating them. CDR1 is LNHNV and CDR2 is YYDKDF in the germline V gene (reference sequence). This CDR3 is CATSRDRTDNYGYTF. The CDR3 DNA is TGTGCCACCAGCAGAGATCGGACAGATAACTATGGCTACACCTTC.

The chain has TRBV28 and TRBJ2-1; 11 positions match TRBD2. V was clipped by 8 bases and J by 8 bases; unmatched bases: 11. Germline V gene lookup returns CDR1 MDHEN and CDR2 SYDVKM. The length of the CDR3 is 15 residues. For the CDR3, the DNA is TGTGCCAGCTACACCGCTAGCGGGGGGAACCATGAGCAGTTCTTC. Its protein product is CASYTASGGNHEQFF.

The chain joins TRBV5-1 to TRBJ1-2, with 9 bases fitting TRBD1. The CDR3 runs 13 residues. V was clipped by 6 bases and J by 8 bases; unmatched bases: 8. Looked up from germline, CDR1 is SGHRS and CDR2 is YFSETQ. The DNA of the CDR3 is TGCGCCAGCATGGAGGGGACAGGGAGAGGCTACACCTTC. Encoded protein: CASMEGTGRGYTF.

The V gene is TRBV6-5, the J gene TRBJ2-5, with unresolved D. V was pared by 8 bases and J by 3 bases, with 10 bases between. Germline V gives CDR1 MNHEY, CDR2 SVGAGI. The CDR3 consists of 12 residues. The CDR3 DNA is TGTGCCAGCGGCCCATATAAAGAGACCCAGTACTTC. It yields the protein CASGPYKETQYF.